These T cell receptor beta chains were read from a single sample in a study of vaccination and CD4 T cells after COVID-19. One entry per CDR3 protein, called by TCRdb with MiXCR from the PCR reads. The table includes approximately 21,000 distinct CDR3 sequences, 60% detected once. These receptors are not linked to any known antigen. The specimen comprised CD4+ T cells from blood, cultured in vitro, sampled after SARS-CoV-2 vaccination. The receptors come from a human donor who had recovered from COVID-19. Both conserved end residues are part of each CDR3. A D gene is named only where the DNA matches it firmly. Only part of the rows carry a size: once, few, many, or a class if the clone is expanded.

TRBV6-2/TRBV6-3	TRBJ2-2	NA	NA	TGTGCCAGCAAAGCCCCGGGTTCCACCGGGGAGCTGTTTTTT	CASKAPGSTGELFF
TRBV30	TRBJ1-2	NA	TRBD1	TGTGCCTCAACCTGGGACAGGGGAGCTTATGGCTACACCTTC	CASTWDRGAYGYTF
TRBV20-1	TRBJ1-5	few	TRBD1	TGCAGTGCTACAGGACAGGTGGTATATAGCAATCAGCCCCAGCATTTT	CSATGQVVYSNQPQHF
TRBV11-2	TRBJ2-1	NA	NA	TGTGCCAGCAGCTTAGCAGGTACCACTTACAATGAGCAGTTCTTC	CASSLAGTTYNEQFF
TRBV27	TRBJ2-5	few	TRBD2	TGTGCCAGCAGTCTGACTAGCGGGAGGCTCCAAGAGACCCAGTACTTC	CASSLTSGRLQETQYF
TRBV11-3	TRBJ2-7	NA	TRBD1	TGTGCCAGTTCCATAAAAGCCGCGGGGACAGGGTCCTACGAGCAGTACTTC	CASSIKAAGTGSYEQYF
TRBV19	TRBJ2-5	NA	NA	TGTGCCAGTAGTATTCAGGTGGGGGAGACCCAGTACTTC	CASSIQVGETQYF
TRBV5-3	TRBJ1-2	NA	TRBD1	TGTGCCAGCAGCTTCTCCGGGACAGGGGACGTCTATGGCTACACCTTC	CASSFSGTGDVYGYTF
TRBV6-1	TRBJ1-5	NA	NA	TGTGCCAGCGAGGGGAGCAATCAGCCCCAGCATTTT	CASEGSNQPQHF
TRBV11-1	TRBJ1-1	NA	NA	TGTGCCAGCAGCTTCGCGGGCAGAGCCACTGAAGCTTTCTTT	CASSFAGRATEAFF
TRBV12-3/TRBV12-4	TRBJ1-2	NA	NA	TGTGCCAGCAGTACTGACTATGGCTACACCTTC	CASSTDYGYTF
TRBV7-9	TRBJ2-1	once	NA	TGTGCCAGCAGCTTAGCGCTGAGGACGCCCAGCTCCTACAATGAGCAGTTCTTC	CASSLALRTPSSYNEQFF
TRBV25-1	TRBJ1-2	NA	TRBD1	TGTGCCAGCAGTGAACAAAGACAGGGCGGCTATGGCTACACCTTC	CASSEQRQGGYGYTF
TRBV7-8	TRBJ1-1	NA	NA	TGTGCCAGCAGCTTGACAGGGAACACTGAAGCTTTCTTT	CASSLTGNTEAFF
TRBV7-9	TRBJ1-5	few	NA	TGTGCCAGCAGCCCCGGACATAGCAATCAGCCCCAGCATTTT	CASSPGHSNQPQHF
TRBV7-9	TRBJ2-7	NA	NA	TGTGCCAGCAGCTCCAATCTAGCGAACTACGAGCAGTACTTC	CASSSNLANYEQYF
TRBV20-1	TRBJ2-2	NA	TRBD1	TGCAGTGCTAGGGACAGGGGGAACACCGGGGAGCTGTTTTTT	CSARDRGNTGELFF
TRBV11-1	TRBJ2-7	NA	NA	TGTGCCAGCAGTACAGGGTTCGACGAGCAGTACTTC	CASSTGFDEQYF
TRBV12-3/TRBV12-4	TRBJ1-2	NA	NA	TGTGCCAGCAGTCTACAGCCCTCCTATGGCTACACCTTC	CASSLQPSYGYTF
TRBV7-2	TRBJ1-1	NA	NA	TGTGCCAGCAGCTTAGAGGCACGGAGGAACACTGAAGCTTTCTTT	CASSLEARRNTEAFF
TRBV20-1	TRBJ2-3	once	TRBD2	TGCAGTGCTGGTTTAGGGGCGGGGGGATCAGATACGCAGTATTTT	CSAGLGAGGSDTQYF
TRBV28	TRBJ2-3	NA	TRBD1	TGTGCCAGCAGTTTGTTCCGGGACAGGGGTCTTTTCACAGATACGCAGTATTTT	CASSLFRDRGLFTDTQYF
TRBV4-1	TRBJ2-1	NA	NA	TGCGCCAGCAGCCCCACACTCATTAAACAGGACCACCTTTACAATGAGCAGTTCTTC	CASSPTLIKQDHLYNEQFF
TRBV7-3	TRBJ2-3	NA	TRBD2	TGTGCCAGCAGCTTGGGCAGCGGGGGGGCGACAGATACGCAGTATTTT	CASSLGSGGATDTQYF
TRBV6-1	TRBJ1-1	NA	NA	TGTGCCAGCGGGTGGACCCGCCGGGAGGAAGCTTTCTTT	CASGWTRREEAFF
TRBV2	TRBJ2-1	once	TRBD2	TGTGCCAGCAGTCCCCCCAACCTAGCGGGAGAGCAGTTCTTC	CASSPPNLAGEQFF
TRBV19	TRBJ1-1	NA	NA	TGTGCCAGTACCGGATTAGGGGTATCCACTGAAGCTTTCTTT	CASTGLGVSTEAFF
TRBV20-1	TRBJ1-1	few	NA	TGCAGTGCTAGAGATCGAGGGGCTCTGGGCACTGAAGCTTTCTTT	CSARDRGALGTEAFF
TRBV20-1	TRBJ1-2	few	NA	TGCAGTGCTAGAGATCTGCCCTATGGCTACACCTTC	CSARDLPYGYTF
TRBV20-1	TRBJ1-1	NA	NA	TGCAGTGCTAGAGAATTGCGGGACACTGAAGCTTTCTTT	CSARELRDTEAFF
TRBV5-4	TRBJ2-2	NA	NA	TGTGCCAGCAGCAGGCAGGACAACACCGGGGAGCTGTTTTTT	CASSRQDNTGELFF
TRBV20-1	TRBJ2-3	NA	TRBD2	TGCAGTGCTAGAGTCCTAGCGGATAGGGATACGCAGTATTTT	CSARVLADRDTQYF
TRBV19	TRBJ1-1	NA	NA	TGTGCCAGTAGTACCCCCGGCCTGAGCACTGAAGCTTTCTTT	CASSTPGLSTEAFF
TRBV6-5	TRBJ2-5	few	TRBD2	TGTGCCAGCAGTTACTCGGGAGGTAGCGGGGACAAGACCCAGTACTTC	CASSYSGGSGDKTQYF
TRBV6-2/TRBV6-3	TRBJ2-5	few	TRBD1	TGTGCCAGCAGTTACTCGAGGGACAGGGGAGAGAGGGAGACCCAGTACTTC	CASSYSRDRGERETQYF
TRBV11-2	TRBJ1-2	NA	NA	TGTGCCAGCAGCCCCCCTCCTGTCGGGCGCCGGTACTATGGCTACACCTTC	CASSPPPVGRRYYGYTF
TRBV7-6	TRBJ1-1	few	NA	TGTGCCAGCAGCTTAGGTCAGAACACTGAAGCTTTCTTT	CASSLGQNTEAFF
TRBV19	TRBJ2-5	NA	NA	TGTGCCAGTAGTATACTAGGAACTGGGACCCAGTACTTC	CASSILGTGTQYF
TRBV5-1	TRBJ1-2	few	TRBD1	TGCGCCAGCAGCTCACAGGGGGACGGCTACACCTTC	CASSSQGDGYTF
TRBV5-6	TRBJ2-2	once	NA	TGTGCCAGCAGCGGGGGAGTAGGATATGGCACCGGGGAGCTGTTTTTT	CASSGGVGYGTGELFF
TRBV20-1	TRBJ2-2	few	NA	TGCAGTGCTAGACAGGTCGCCAACACCGGGGAGCTGTTTTTT	CSARQVANTGELFF
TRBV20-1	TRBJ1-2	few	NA	TGCAGTGCTAGACTCCCACGGGGCTTGAGCTATGGCTACACCTTC	CSARLPRGLSYGYTF
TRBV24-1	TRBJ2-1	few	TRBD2	TGTGCCACCAGTGAAGAGACTAGCGGGCAAAATGAGCAGTTCTTC	CATSEETSGQNEQFF
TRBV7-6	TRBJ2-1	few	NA	TGTGCCAGCAGCTTACGCGCGGCGACTGAGCAGTTCTTC	CASSLRAATEQFF
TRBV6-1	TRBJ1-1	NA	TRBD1	TGTGCCAGCAGTATATCCAGACAGGGACTGACTGAAGCTTTCTTT	CASSISRQGLTEAFF
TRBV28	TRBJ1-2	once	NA	TGTGCCAGCAGTCGCCAGCTCAACTATGGCTACACCTTC	CASSRQLNYGYTF
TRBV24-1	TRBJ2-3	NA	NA	TGTGCCACCAGTCACACAGATACGCAGTATTTT	CATSHTDTQYF
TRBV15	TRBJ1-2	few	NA	TGTGCCACCAGCAGAGATCTGGGCAGTGGCTACACCTTC	CATSRDLGSGYTF
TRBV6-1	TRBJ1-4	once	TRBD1	TGTGCCACCAAACCGGGACAGGGAAACGAAAAACTGTTTTTT	CATKPGQGNEKLFF
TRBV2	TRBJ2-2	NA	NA	TGTGCCAGCAGTGTTGTTCAGCCCAGATCTGGGGAGCTGTTTTTT	CASSVVQPRSGELFF
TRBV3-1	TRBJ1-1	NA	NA	TGTGCCAGCAGCCGCCGACAGCAGAACACTGAAGCTTTCTTT	CASSRRQQNTEAFF
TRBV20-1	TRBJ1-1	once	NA	TGCAGTGAAGGGCCTACACAGAACACTGAAGCTTTCTTT	CSEGPTQNTEAFF
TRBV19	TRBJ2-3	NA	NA	TGTGCCAGTAGTTATACTGTTACAGATACGCAGTATTTT	CASSYTVTDTQYF
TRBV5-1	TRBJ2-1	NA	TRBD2	TGCGCCAGCAGCTTCGCTCTAGCGGACGAGCAGTTCTTC	CASSFALADEQFF
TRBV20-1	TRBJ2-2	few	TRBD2	TGCAGTGCTAGAGACGGGAGGGCCGGGGACACCGGGGAGCTGTTTTTT	CSARDGRAGDTGELFF
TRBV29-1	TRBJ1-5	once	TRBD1	TGCAGCGTCGCCGACAGGGGGGATCAGCCCCAGCATTTT	CSVADRGDQPQHF
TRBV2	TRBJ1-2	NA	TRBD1	TGTGCCAGCAAACCCGGGACAGGGGGTAGCTATGGCTACACCTTC	CASKPGTGGSYGYTF
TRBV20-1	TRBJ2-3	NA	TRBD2	TGCAGTGCCACCGGACTAGCGGGAGGAGGTGTGGGCACAGATACGCAGTATTTT	CSATGLAGGGVGTDTQYF
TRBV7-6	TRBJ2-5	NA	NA	TGTGCCAGCAGCCTAAATAATGGGGAGACCCAGTACTTC	CASSLNNGETQYF